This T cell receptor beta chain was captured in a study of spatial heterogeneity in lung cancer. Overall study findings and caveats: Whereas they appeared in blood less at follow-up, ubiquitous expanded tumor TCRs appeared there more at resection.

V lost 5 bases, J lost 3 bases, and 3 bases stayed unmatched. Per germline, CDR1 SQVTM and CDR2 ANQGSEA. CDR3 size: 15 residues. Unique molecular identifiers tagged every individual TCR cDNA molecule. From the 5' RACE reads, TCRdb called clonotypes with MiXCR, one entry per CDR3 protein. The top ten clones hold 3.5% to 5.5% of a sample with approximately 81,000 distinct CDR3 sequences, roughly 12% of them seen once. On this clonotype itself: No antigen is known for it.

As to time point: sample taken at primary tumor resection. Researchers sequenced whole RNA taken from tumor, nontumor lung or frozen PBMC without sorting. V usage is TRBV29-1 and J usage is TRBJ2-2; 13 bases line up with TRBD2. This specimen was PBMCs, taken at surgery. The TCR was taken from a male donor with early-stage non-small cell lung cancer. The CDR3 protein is CSVKLAGGDTGELFF. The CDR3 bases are TGCAGCGTTAAACTAGCGGGAGGGGACACCGGGGAGCTGTTTTTT.